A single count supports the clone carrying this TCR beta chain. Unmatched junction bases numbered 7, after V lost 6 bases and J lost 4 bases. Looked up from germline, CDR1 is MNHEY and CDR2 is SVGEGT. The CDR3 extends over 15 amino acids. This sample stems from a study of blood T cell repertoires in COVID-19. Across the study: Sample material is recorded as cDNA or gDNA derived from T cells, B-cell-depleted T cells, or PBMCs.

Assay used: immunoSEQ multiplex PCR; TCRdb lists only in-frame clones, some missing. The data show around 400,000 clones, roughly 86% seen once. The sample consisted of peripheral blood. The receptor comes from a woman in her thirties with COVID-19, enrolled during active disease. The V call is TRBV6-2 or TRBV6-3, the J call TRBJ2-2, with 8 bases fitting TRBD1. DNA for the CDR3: TGTGCCAGCAGCTTGGAAGGACAGGGCACCGGGGAGCTGTTTTTT. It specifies CASSLEGQGTGELFF.